These 27 T cell receptor beta chains were all obtained from the same sample, sequenced in a study of shared clonotypes between healthy human individuals. It was CD45RO-negative cells, positively selected for CCR7, that made up naive CD8 cells, with terminally differentiated effector memory CD45RA+ cells excluded. Here immunoSEQ multiplex PCR was the method, and the copy in TCRdb shows in-frame clones only, minus some. The sample has under 2,000,000 clones; roughly 94% are singletons. Sequencing was carried out using naive CD8+ T cells sorted from blood. Receptor source: a man between 18 and 29 years old in good health.

V gene TRBV5-1 combines with J gene TRBJ2-7, with D unresolved. The CDR3 has 20 amino acids. V gave up 0 bases and J gave up 3 bases, with 28 bases separating them. The germline gives CDR1 SGHRS, CDR2 YFSETQ. The CDR3 DNA reads as TGCGCCAGCAGCTTGGCCGGCGTTAGCTCCTACGATTTTGGGTACTACGAGCAGTACTTC. Its translation is CASSLAGVSSYDFGYYEQYF.

V is TRBV2 and J is TRBJ2-1, with D perhaps TRBD2 (6 bases). This CDR3 comprises 15 residues. From germline, CDR1 is SNHLY and CDR2 FYNNEI. Trimming cost V 7 bases and J 7 bases, with 20 bases left between them. The CDR3, as DNA: TGTGCCAGCACTCTCAGTCGGGAGACGGATAATGAGCAGTTCTTC. Its protein product is CASTLSRETDNEQFF.

The rearrangement uses TRBV13 and TRBJ2-1; either TRBD1 or TRBD2 may supply D (5 bases each). From germline, CDR1 is PRHDT and CDR2 FYEKMQ (reference sequence). This CDR3 is 12 amino acids long. The V and J ends lost 0 bases and 10 bases respectively, with 7 bases between them. Written as DNA, the CDR3 is TGTGCCAGCAGCTTAGGCCGGGGCGAGCAGTTCTTC. Protein product: CASSLGRGEQFF.

CDR3 amino acids: CASSQTGGVEAFF. The CDR3 DNA sequence: TGCGCCAGCAGCCAAACCGGCGGAGTTGAAGCTTTCTTT. This rearrangement joins TRBV4-1 to TRBJ1-1; D call uncertain. This CDR3 comprises 13 residues. The germline CDR1 and CDR2 sequences are MGHRA and YSYEKL. Trimming removed 2 bases from V and 7 bases from J, with 11 bases in between.

This clone came up once. Other nucleotide sequences from this sample produce the same CDR3. The chain carries TRBV28 and TRBJ2-7; maybe TRBD1 (6 bases). In germline, CDR1 is MDHEN, CDR2 SYDVKM. V shed 7 bases and J shed 2 bases, with 15 bases lying between them. The CDR3 loop spans 14 amino acids. CDR3 in amino acids: CASTGAGETYEQYF. In DNA form, the CDR3 reads TGTGCCAGCACTGGAGCAGGGGAAACCTACGAGCAGTACTTC. Variable domain in full (rest from reference TRBV28 and TRBJ2-7): DVKVTQSSRYLVKRTGEKVFLECVQDMDHENMFWYRQDPGLGLRLIYFSYDVKMKEKGDIPEGYSVSREKKERFSLILESASTNQTSMYLCASTGAGETYEQYFGPGTRLTVT.

The chain uses TRBV11-2 and TRBJ2-7; 8 bases map to TRBD2. The length of the CDR3 is 13 residues. Germline CDR1 SGHAT, CDR2 FQNNGV. The V gene end was trimmed by 8 bases and the J gene end by 1 base; junction bases not matched to a gene: 4. CDR3 protein: CASASGPSYEQYF. CDR3 in DNA: TGTGCCAGCGCTAGCGGGCCTTCCTACGAGCAGTACTTC.

This clone was seen once. V usage is TRBV28 and J usage is TRBJ2-7; D uncertain. Germline V CDR1 and CDR2: MDHEN, SYDVKM. There are 12 residues in the CDR3. Trimming stripped 5 bases from V and 0 bases from J, with 5 bases between. CDR3 DNA: TGTGCCAGCAGTGACACCTCCTACGAGCAGTACTTC. It encodes CASSDTSYEQYF.

V and J are TRBV13 and TRBJ2-5; a weak D match, TRBD1 (6 bases). Germline V gene lookup returns CDR1 PRHDT and CDR2 FYEKMQ (reference sequence). The V end was cut by 5 bases, the J end by 1 base, with 14 bases between. This CDR3 is built from 15 residues. The CDR3 region is CASSARDTFQETQYF. CDR3 DNA: TGTGCCAGCAGCGCCCGGGACACCTTCCAAGAGACCCAGTACTTC. The variable domain in full, completed from reference TRBV13 and TRBJ2-5, reads AAGVIQSPRHLIKEKRETATLKCYPIPRHDTVYWYQQGPGQDPQFLISFYEKMQSDKGSIPDRFSAQQFSDYHSELNMSSLELGDSALYFCASSARDTFQETQYFGPGTRLLVL.

The chain has TRBV5-6 and TRBJ2-4; D is unresolved. From germline, CDR1 is SGHDT and CDR2 YYEEEE. The CDR3 totals 14 residues. Trimming removed 1 base at V and 1 base at J, with 6 bases between. CDR3 nucleotide sequence: TGTGCCAGCAGCTTGTGGGTCGCCAAAAACATTCAGTACTTC. Encoded protein: CASSLWVAKNIQYF. Based on the CDR3 plus reference TRBV5-6 and TRBJ2-4, the full variable domain is DAGVTQSPTHLIKTRGQQVTLRCSPKSGHDTVSWYQQALGQGPQFIFQYYEEEERQRGNFPDRFSGHQFPNYSSELNVNALLLGDSALYLCASSLWVAKNIQYFGAGTRLSVL.

The chain uses TRBV6-6 and TRBJ1-1; 7 bases are a match to TRBD1. V lost 4 bases, J lost 3 bases, and 8 bases stayed unmatched. This CDR3 is built from 15 residues. Germline V gene data show CDR1 as MNHNY and CDR2 as SVGAGI (reference sequence). CDR3 sequence (DNA): TGTGCCAGCAGTTTCCCCGGGACAGCGGACACTGAAGCTTTCTTT. Protein product: CASSFPGTADTEAFF.

The rearrangement joins TRBV19 to TRBJ2-5, with D unresolved. The germline V gene has CDR1 LNHDA and CDR2 SQIVND (reference sequence). With 3 bases removed from V and 2 bases from J, the gap between germline ends came to 13 bases. The CDR3 is 15 amino acids. The DNA of the CDR3 is TGTGCCAGTAGTATCCCCATAGAACGACAAGAGACCCAGTACTTC. It yields the protein CASSIPIERQETQYF.

This chain joins TRBV14 and TRBJ2-5, with 9 positions matching TRBD2. Per the germline V gene, CDR1 is SGHDN and CDR2 is FVKESK. The CDR3 totals 17 residues. After removal of 4 bases from V and 1 base from J, the junction contained 10 bases not matched to a gene. DNA of the CDR3: TGTGCCAGCAGCCCCCATGGGCTAGCGGGGTCCCAAGAGACCCAGTACTTC. Translating gives CASSPHGLAGSQETQYF.

This chain joins TRBV7-2 and TRBJ2-2; D is unclear. Germline V gene sequence: CDR1 SGHTA, CDR2 FQGNSA. The germline V and J ends were trimmed by 5 bases and 10 bases, with 8 bases remaining between them. The CDR3 runs 11 residues. For the CDR3, the DNA is TGTGCCAGCAGCCTCGACGAGGAGCTGTTTTTT. Protein: CASSLDEELFF. The whole variable domain, remainder taken from reference TRBV7-2 and TRBJ2-2, is GAGVSQSPSNKVTEKGKDVELRCDPISGHTALYWYRQSLGQGLEFLIYFQGNSAPDKSGLPSDRFSAERTGGSVSTLTIQRTQQEDSAVYLCASSLDEELFFGEGSRLTVL.

The CDR3: CASSTTVTYGYTF. The CDR3 coding sequence is TGTGCCAGTAGTACGACAGTTACCTATGGCTACACCTTC. The chain couples TRBV19 to TRBJ1-2, with D possibly being TRBD1 (5 bases). V was trimmed by 4 bases and J by 4 bases, leaving 10 bases between them. This CDR3 is 13 amino acids long. Germline V gives CDR1 LNHDA, CDR2 SQIVND (reference sequence).

The CDR3 spells CASREGEGGYTF. CDR3 sequence (DNA): TGCGCCAGCAGAGAAGGGGAGGGTGGCTACACCTTC. This chain joins TRBV5-1 and TRBJ1-2; weak D call: TRBD1 (5 bases). Trimming stripped 5 bases from V and 7 bases from J, with 12 bases between. Germline values: CDR1 SGHRS, CDR2 YFSETQ. The CDR3 spans 12 residues.

The chain couples TRBV5-1 to TRBJ2-1; D is perhaps TRBD1 (6 bases). Trimming removed 2 bases at V and 1 base at J, with 13 bases between. The V gene's germline CDR1 is SGHRS and CDR2 YFSETQ. There are 16 residues in the CDR3. The CDR3 DNA reads TGCGCCAGCAGCTTCCACAGGGAAGGGTCCTACAATGAGCAGTTCTTC. Protein: CASSFHREGSYNEQFF. Together with reference TRBV5-1 and TRBJ2-1, the CDR3 gives the full variable domain: KAGVTQTPRYLIKTRGQQVTLSCSPISGHRSVSWYQQTPGQGLQFLFEYFSETQRNKGNFPGRFSGRQFSNSRSEMNVSTLELGDSALYLCASSFHREGSYNEQFFGPGTRLTVL.

J is TRBJ2-1 and V is TRBV7-6; 7 bases align to TRBD2. V trimming: 1 base; J trimming: 7 bases; junction bases outside the gene matches: 7. Germline assignment: CDR1 SGHVS and CDR2 FNYEAQ. This CDR3 contains 15 residues. The CDR3 region is CASSLEVLATNEQFF. CDR3 DNA sequence: TGTGCCAGCAGCTTAGAGGTACTAGCGACTAATGAGCAGTTCTTC.

V usage is TRBV7-9 and J usage is TRBJ1-1; D gene unclear. The V gene lost 0 bases and the J gene lost 3 bases, with 5 bases spanning the gap. This CDR3 is 13 amino acids long. Germline CDR1 and CDR2: SEHNR and FQNEAQ (reference sequence). CDR3: CASSLATDTEAFF. DNA of the CDR3: TGTGCCAGCAGCTTAGCGACGGACACTGAAGCTTTCTTT.

This rearrangement joins TRBV7-9 to TRBJ1-2; 8 nucleotides line up with TRBD1. Unmatched junction bases numbered 7, after V lost 5 bases and J lost 5 bases. Looked up from germline, CDR1 is SEHNR and CDR2 is FQNEAQ (reference sequence). The CDR3 is 14 residues long. In DNA form, the CDR3 reads TGTGCCAGCAGCCGTACGACAGGGGATTATGGCTACACCTTC. This encodes CASSRTTGDYGYTF.

The chain recombines TRBV27 with TRBJ2-7, with 8 bases identical to TRBD2. In germline, CDR1 is MNHEY, CDR2 SMNVEV (reference sequence). The CDR3 is 16 amino acids. Germline trimming cut 4 bases from V and 0 bases from J; bases unmatched to any gene: 8. The CDR3 here is CASSSLAGWTSYEQYF. The CDR3 nucleotides are TGTGCCAGCAGTTCCCTAGCGGGTTGGACCTCCTACGAGCAGTACTTC.

On this clone: Other DNA sequences of this sample code for an identical CDR3. The chain uses TRBV18 and TRBJ2-7, with D perhaps TRBD1 (6 bases). Trimming pared 3 bases from V and 4 bases from J, leaving 10 bases between. The CDR3 is made up of 13 amino acids. Germline V CDR1 and CDR2: KGHSH, LQKENI. CDR3 in DNA: TGTGCCAGCTCACCCCCGACAGGTTACGAGCAGTACTTC. Protein: CASSPPTGYEQYF.

This chain connects TRBV28 to TRBJ2-7; D unclear. The CDR3 runs to 13 residues. V lost 10 bases to trimming and J lost 3 bases, with 16 bases between them. Germline assignment: CDR1 MDHEN and CDR2 SYDVKM. CDR3 DNA: TGTGCCATTAGAGACGACATGAACTACGAGCAGTACTTC. Encoded protein: CAIRDDMNYEQYF.

This rearrangement joins TRBV19 to TRBJ1-1; a possible D gene is TRBD1 (5 bases). The germline gives CDR1 LNHDA, CDR2 SQIVND (reference sequence). The CDR3 is 16 residues long. V was clipped by 3 bases and J by 0 bases, with 14 bases between them. The CDR3 region has the DNA TGTGCCAGTAGTATGGGGAAGGGGCTCCTGAACACTGAAGCTTTCTTT. It yields the protein CASSMGKGLLNTEAFF.

This chain connects TRBV28 to TRBJ2-7; no firm D call. The germline V gene has CDR1 MDHEN and CDR2 SYDVKM. The ends were cut back, 4 bases at V and 7 bases at J, with 11 bases in the middle. The CDR3 loop spans 12 amino acids. CDR3 sequence reads: CASSSLVEEQYF. The CDR3 coding sequence is TGTGCCAGCAGTTCCCTGGTAGAAGAGCAGTACTTC.

The rearrangement uses TRBV5-1 and TRBJ1-4; D is perhaps TRBD1 (5 bases). V lost 0 bases and J lost 8, with 17 bases in between. Looked up from germline, CDR1 is SGHRS and CDR2 is YFSETQ. This CDR3 spans 16 amino acids. The CDR3 nucleotides are TGCGCCAGCAGCTTGGGGGGCGATGGATTAGGAGAAAAACTGTTTTTT. Encoded protein: CASSLGGDGLGEKLFF.

Regarding this clone: Other DNA sequences of this sample code for an identical CDR3. The chain employs TRBV7-9 and TRBJ1-2; TRBD1 aligns across 9 bases. Trimming took 4 bases from V and 4 from J; bases not matched to a gene: 1. This CDR3 contains 13 residues. CDR1 and CDR2 from the germline V gene are SEHNR and FQNEAQ (reference sequence). The CDR3 coding sequence is TGTGCCAGCAGCTCGGGACAGGGCTATGGCTACACCTTC. This codes for CASSSGQGYGYTF.

The V and J genes are TRBV27 and TRBJ1-2; D may be TRBD1 (5 bases). CDR3 length: 15 amino acids. Trimming removed 1 base at V and 1 base at J, with 10 bases between. Germline CDR1 and CDR2: MNHEY and SMNVEV (reference sequence). The CDR3 is CASSLWSGNNYGYTF. In DNA, the CDR3 is TGTGCCAGCAGTTTATGGTCAGGGAATAACTATGGCTACACCTTC.